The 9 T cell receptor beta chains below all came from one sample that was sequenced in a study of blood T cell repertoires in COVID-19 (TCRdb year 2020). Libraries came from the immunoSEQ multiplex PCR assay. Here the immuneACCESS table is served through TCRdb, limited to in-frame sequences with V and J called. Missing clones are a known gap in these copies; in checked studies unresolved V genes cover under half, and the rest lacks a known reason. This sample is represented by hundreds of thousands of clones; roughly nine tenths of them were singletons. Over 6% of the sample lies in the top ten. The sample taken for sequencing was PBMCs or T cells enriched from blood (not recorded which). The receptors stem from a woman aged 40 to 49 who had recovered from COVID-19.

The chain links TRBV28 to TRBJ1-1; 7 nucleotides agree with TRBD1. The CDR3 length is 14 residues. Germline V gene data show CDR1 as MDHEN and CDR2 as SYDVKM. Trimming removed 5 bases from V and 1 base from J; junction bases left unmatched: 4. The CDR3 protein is CASSGGTANTEAFF. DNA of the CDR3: TGTGCCAGCAGTGGCGGGACAGCGAACACTGAAGCTTTCTTT.

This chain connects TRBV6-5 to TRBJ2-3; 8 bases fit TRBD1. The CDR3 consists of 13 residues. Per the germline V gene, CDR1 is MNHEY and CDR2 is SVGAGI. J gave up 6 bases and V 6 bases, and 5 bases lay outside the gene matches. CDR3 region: CASSGQGLDTQYF. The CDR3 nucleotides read TGTGCCAGCAGCGGACAGGGTCTCGATACGCAGTATTTT.

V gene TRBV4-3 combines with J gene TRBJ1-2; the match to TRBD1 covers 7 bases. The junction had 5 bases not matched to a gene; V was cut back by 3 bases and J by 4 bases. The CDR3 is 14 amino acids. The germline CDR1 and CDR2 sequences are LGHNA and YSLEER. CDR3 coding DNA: TGCGCCAGCAGCCAGGAGACAGGGCCCTATGGCTACACCTTC. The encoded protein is CASSQETGPYGYTF.

This CDR3 is CASSPGQAPQPQHF. CDR3 nucleotide sequence: TGTGCCAGCAGTCCGGGACAGGCGCCTCAGCCCCAGCATTTT. The chain is built from TRBV7-9 and TRBJ1-5; 8 nucleotides align to TRBD1. CDR3 length: 14 amino acids. The germline gives CDR1 SEHNR, CDR2 FQNEAQ (reference sequence). Trimming took 6 bases from V and 6 from J; bases not matched to a gene: 7.

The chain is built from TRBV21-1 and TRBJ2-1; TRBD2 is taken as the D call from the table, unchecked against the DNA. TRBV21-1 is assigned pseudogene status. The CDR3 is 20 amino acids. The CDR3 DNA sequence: TGTGCCAGCAGCAAAGAACAGCAGACTAGCGGGGTGGAGGAGTACAATGAGCAGTTCTTC. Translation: CASSKEQQTSGVEEYNEQFF.

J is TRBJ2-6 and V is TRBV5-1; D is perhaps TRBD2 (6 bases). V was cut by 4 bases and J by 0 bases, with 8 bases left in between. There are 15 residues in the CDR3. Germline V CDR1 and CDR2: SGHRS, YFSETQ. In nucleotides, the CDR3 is TGCGCCAGCAGCCACGGGGGCTCTGGGGCCAACGTCCTGACTTTC. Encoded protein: CASSHGGSGANVLTF.

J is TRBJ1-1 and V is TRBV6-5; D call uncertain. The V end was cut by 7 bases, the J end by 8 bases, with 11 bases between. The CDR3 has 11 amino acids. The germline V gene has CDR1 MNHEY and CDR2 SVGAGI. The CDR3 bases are TGTGCCAGCACGAACAGCATCGAAGCTTTCTTT. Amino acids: CASTNSIEAFF.

The CDR3 loop reads CASSFPGGELFF. The CDR3 region has the DNA TGTGCCAGCAGCTTCCCCGGCGGGGAGCTGTTTTTT. The chain uses TRBV7-9 and TRBJ2-2; unclear D gene. CDR1 is SEHNR, CDR2 FQNEAQ, per germline (reference sequence). Trimming left V 3 bases short and J 7 bases short, with 6 bases between. The CDR3 covers 12 residues.

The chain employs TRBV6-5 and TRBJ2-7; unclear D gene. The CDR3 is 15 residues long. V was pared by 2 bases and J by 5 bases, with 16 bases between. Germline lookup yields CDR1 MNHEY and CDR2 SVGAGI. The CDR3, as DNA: TGTGCCAGCAGTTACCAGGCAGTTGGGTGGGACGAGCAGTACTTC. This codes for CASSYQAVGWDEQYF.